This record concerns one T cell receptor (beta chain) sequence. These data are taken from a study of blood T cell repertoires in COVID-19. Study-wide context: Whether acute or convalescent, the COVID-19 samples came from the United States, Italy and Spain. Sample material is recorded as cDNA or gDNA derived from T cells, B-cell-depleted T cells, or PBMCs.

Sequencing was performed with immunoSEQ multiplex PCR; in TCRdb, only in-frame clones are kept and a portion is missing. This sample has 75,000 to 90,000 clones; under 95% occur once, and the top ten carry roughly 5.8%. The clonotype originates from a human donor in a cohort sampled during active COVID-19. The sequenced sample consisted of peripheral blood.

CDR3 coding DNA: TGTGCCATCAGTGAGGTTACAGCGAACACTGAAGCTTTCTTT. Its protein product is CAISEVTANTEAFF. V gene TRBV10-3 combines with J gene TRBJ1-1, with unresolved D. The V and J ends lost 2 bases and 1 base respectively, with 8 bases between them. Germline assignment: CDR1 ENHRY and CDR2 SYGVKD. The CDR3 extends over 14 amino acids.